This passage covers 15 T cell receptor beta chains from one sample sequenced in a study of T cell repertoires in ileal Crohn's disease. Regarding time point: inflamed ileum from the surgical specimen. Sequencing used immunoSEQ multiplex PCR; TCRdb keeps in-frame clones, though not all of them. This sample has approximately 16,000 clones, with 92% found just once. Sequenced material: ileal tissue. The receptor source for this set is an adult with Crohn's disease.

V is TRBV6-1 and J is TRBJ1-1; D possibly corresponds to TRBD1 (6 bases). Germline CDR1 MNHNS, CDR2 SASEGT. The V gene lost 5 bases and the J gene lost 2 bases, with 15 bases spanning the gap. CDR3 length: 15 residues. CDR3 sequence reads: CASSPGATYNTEAFF. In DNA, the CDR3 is TGTGCCAGCAGTCCAGGGGCCACCTATAACACTGAAGCTTTCTTT.

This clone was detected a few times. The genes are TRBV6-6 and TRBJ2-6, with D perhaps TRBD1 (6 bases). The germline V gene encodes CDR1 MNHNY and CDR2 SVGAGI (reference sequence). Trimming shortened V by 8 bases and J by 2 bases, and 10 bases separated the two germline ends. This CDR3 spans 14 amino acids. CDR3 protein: CASGRTAGANVLTF. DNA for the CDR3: TGTGCCAGCGGCCGGACAGCTGGGGCCAACGTCCTGACTTTC.

As DNA, the CDR3 is TGTGCCAGCAGTTTGAGACAGGGGGCAATTTTTGAGCAGTTCTTC. Residues: CASSLRQGAIFEQFF. V gene TRBV6-5 combines with J gene TRBJ2-1; 10 bases agree with TRBD1. This CDR3 comprises 15 residues. With 4 bases clipped from V and 9 bases from J, the junction kept 9 bases outside the gene matches. Germline CDR1 MNHEY, CDR2 SVGAGI.

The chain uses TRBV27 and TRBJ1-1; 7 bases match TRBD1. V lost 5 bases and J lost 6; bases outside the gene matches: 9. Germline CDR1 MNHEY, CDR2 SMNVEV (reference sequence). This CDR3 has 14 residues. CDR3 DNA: TGTGCCAGCAGTACCGCCTACAGGGGAGCTGAAGCTTTCTTT. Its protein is CASSTAYRGAEAFF.

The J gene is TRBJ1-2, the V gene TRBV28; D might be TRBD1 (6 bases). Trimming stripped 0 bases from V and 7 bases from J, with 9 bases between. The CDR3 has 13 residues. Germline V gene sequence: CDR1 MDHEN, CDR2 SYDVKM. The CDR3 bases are TGTGCCAGCAGTTTATGGGGGGCGGCTGGCTACACCTTC. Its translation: CASSLWGAAGYTF.

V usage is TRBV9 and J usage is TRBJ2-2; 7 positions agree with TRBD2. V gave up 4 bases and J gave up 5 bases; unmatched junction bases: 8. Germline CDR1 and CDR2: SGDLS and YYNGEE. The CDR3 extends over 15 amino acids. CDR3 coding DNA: TGTGCCAGCAGCTCAAGGGGAGGGAGGACCGGGGAGCTGTTTTTT. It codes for CASSSRGGRTGELFF.

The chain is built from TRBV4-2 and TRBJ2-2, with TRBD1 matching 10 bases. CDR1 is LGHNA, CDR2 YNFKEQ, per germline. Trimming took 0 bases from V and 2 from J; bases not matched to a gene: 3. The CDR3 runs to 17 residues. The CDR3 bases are TGTGCCAGCAGCCAAGAGGGGACAGGGGACAACACCGGGGAGCTGTTTTTT. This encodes CASSQEGTGDNTGELFF.

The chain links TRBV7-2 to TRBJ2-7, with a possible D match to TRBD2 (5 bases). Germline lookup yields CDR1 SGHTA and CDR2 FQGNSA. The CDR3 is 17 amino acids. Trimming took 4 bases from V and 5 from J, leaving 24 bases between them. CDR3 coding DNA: TGTGCCAGCAGCTCAGCCCTTGCCCGACCGAGGGTGGACGAGCAGTACTTC. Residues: CASSSALARPRVDEQYF. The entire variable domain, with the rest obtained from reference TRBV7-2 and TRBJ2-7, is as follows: GAGVSQSPSNKVTEKGKDVELRCDPISGHTALYWYRQSLGQGLEFLIYFQGNSAPDKSGLPSDRFSAERTGGSVSTLTIQRTQQEDSAVYLCASSSALARPRVDEQYFGPGTRLTVT.

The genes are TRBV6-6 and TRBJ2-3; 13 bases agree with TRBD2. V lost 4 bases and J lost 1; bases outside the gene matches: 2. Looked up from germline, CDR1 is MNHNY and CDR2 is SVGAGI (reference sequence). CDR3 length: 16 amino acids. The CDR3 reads CASSFGLAGGTDTQYF. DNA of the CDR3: TGTGCCAGCAGTTTCGGACTAGCGGGGGGCACAGATACGCAGTATTTT.

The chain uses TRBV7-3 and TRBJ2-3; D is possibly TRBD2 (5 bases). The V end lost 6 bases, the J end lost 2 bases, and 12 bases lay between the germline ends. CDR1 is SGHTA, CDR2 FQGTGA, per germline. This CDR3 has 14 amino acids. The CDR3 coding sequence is TGTGCCAGCAGTCTGGGGAGTACCACAGATACGCAGTATTTT. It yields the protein CASSLGSTTDTQYF.

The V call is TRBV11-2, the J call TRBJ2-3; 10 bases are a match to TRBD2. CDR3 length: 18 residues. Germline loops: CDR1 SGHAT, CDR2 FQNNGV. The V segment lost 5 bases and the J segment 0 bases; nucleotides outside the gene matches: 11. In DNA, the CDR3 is TGTGCCAGCAGCCTGCTAGCGGGGGCCCAATCTAGCACAGATACGCAGTATTTT. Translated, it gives CASSLLAGAQSSTDTQYF.

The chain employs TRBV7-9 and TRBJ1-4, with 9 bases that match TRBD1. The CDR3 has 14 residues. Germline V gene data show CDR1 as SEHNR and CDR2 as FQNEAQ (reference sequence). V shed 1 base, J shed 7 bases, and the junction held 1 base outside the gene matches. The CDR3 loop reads CASSLGDRVEKLFF. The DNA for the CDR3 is TGTGCCAGCAGCTTAGGGGACAGGGTTGAAAAACTGTTTTTT. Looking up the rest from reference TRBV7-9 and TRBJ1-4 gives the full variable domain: DTGVSQNPRHKITKRGQNVTFRCDPISEHNRLYWYRQTLGQGPEFLTYFQNEAQLEKSRLLSDRFSAERPKGSFSTLEIQRTEQGDSAMYLCASSLGDRVEKLFFGSGTQLSVL.

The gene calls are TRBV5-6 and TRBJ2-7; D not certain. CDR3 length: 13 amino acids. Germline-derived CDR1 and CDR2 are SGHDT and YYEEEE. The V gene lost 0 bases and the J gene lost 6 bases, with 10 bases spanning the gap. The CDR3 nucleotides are TGTGCCAGCAGCTTGGTAGAAGGCATCGAGCAGTACTTC. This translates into CASSLVEGIEQYF.

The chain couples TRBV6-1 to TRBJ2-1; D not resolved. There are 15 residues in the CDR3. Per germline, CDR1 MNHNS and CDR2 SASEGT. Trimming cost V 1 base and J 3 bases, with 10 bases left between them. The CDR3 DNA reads TGTGCCAGCAGTGAAGAATCGTACCGCTACAATGAGCAGTTCTTC. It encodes CASSEESYRYNEQFF.

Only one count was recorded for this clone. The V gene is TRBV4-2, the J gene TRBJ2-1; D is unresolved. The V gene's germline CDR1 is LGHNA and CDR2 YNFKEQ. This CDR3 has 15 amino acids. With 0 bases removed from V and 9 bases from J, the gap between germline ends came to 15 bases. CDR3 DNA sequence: TGTGCCAGCAGCCAAGATAAACCCCTACCGGGTGAGCAGTTCTTC. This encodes CASSQDKPLPGEQFF.